What follows describes a single TCR beta chain. What it binds is not known. Cultured cells yielded isolated CD4+ T cells after 10 days. Participants each got two BNT162b2 or mRNA-1273 vaccine doses. The data are from a study of vaccination effects on CD4 cells after COVID-19. Germline V CDR1 and CDR2: SGHAT, FQDESV (reference sequence). The CDR3 extends over 14 amino acids. Losses at the gene ends were 4 bases for V and 11 bases for J; bases not matched to a gene: 6. Profiled with immunoSEQ multiplex PCR; TCRdb holds only in-frame clones, not every one. The repertoire consists of about 8,900 clones, with roughly 80% occurring once and the leading ten covering under 14%.

The sequence came from a human donor who received a COVID-19 vaccine. The chain is built from TRBV11-1 and TRBJ2-7; 15 nucleotides line up with TRBD2. The specimen comprised CD4+ T cells from PBMCs cultured without peptide, sampled after COVID-19 vaccination. The chain's CDR3 is CASSYGGLAGGEYF. The CDR3 region has the DNA TGTGCCAGCAGCTACGGGGGACTAGCGGGAGGAGAGTACTTC.